This T cell receptor beta chain comes out of a study of blood T cell repertoires in COVID-19. Study as a whole: Italy, Spain and the United States were the sources of the convalescent and acute COVID-19 samples. T cells, B-cell-depleted T cells, or PBMCs provided the cDNA or gDNA that served as material.

Profiling relied on immunoSEQ multiplex PCR, and the TCRdb table lists in-frame clones only, not all of them. The sample lists hundreds of thousands of clones; about 91% were seen once. CDR3 length: 16 residues. Germline V CDR1 and CDR2: LGHDT, YNNKEL (reference sequence). The junction had 18 bases not matched to a gene; V was cut back by 5 bases and J by 10 bases. This clone was found once. The source is a woman aged 25 to 39 who had recovered from COVID-19. The chain combines TRBV3-1 (or the pseudogene TRBV3-2) with TRBJ2-5, with 8 bases identical to TRBD2. The specimen was peripheral blood. CDR3 protein: CASSTPAQRGTPDQYF. CDR3 DNA: TGTGCCAGCAGCACCCCGGCCCAGCGGGGGACCCCGGACCAGTACTTC.